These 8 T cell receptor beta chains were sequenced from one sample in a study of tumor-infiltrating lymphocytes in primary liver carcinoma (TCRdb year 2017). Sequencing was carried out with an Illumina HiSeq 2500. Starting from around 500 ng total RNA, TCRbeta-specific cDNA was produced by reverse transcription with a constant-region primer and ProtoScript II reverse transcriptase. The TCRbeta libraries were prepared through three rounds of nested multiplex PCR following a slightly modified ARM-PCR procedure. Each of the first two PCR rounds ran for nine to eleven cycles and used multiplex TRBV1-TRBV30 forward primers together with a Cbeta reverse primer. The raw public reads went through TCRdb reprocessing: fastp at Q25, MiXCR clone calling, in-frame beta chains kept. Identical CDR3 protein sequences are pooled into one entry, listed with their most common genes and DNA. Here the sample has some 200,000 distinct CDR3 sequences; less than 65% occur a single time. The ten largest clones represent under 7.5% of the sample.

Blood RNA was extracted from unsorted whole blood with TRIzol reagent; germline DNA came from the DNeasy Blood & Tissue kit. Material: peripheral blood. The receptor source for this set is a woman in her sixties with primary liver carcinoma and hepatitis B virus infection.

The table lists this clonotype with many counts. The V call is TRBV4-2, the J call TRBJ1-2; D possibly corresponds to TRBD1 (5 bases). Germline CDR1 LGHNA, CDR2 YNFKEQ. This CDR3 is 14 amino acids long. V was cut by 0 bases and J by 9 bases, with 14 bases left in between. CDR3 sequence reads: CASSQERQIPRYTF. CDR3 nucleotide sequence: TGTGCCAGCAGCCAAGAACGACAGATCCCTCGCTACACCTTC.

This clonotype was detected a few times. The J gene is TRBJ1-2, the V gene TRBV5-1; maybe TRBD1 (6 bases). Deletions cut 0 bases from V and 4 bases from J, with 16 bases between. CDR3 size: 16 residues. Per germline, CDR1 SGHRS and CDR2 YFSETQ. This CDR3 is CASSLVGHRIIYGYTF. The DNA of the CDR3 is TGCGCCAGCAGCTTGGTGGGACACCGAATAATCTATGGCTACACCTTC.

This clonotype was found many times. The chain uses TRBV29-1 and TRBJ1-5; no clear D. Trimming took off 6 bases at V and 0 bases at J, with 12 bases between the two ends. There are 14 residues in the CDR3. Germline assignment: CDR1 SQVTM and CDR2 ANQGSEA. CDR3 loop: CSVLVRSSNQPQHF. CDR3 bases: TGCAGCGTCTTAGTTCGTAGTAGCAATCAGCCCCAGCATTTT.

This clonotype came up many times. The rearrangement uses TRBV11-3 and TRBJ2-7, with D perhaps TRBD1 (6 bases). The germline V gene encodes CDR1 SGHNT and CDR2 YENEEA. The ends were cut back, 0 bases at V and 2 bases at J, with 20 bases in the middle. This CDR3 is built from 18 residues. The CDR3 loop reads CASSLDRLGTPGTYEQYF. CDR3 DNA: TGTGCCAGCAGCTTAGATCGGTTAGGGACACCGGGGACCTACGAGCAGTACTTC. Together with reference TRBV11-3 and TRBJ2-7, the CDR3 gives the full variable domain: EAGVVQSPRYKIIEKKQPVAFWCNPISGHNTLYWYLQNLGQGPELLIRYENEEAVDDSQLPKDRFSAERLKGVDSTLKIQPAELGDSAVYLCASSLDRLGTPGTYEQYFGPGTRLTVT.

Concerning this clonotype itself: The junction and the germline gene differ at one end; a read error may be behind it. In DNA, the CDR3 is TGTGCCAGCAGCTCGAACCGGGATAGATCCTACAAGCAGTACTTC. Encoded protein: CASSSNRDRSYKQYF. This chain uses TRBV12-3 or TRBV12-4 with TRBJ2-7; possibly TRBD2 for D (5 bases). There are 15 residues in the CDR3.

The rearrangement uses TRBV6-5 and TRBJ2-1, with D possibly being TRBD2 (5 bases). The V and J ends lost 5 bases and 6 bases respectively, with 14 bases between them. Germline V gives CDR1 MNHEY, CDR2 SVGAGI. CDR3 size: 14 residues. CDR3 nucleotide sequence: TGTGCCAGCAGTGCGGGTGGGCTATTCAATGAGCAGTTCTTC. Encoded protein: CASSAGGLFNEQFF.

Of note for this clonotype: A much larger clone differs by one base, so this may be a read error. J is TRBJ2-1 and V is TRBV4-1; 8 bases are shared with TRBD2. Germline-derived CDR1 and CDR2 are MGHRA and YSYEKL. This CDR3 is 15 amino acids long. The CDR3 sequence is CASSQGPSGLNEQLF. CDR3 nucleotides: TGCGCCAGCAGCCAAGGGCCTAGCGGGTTGAATGAGCAGTTATTC.

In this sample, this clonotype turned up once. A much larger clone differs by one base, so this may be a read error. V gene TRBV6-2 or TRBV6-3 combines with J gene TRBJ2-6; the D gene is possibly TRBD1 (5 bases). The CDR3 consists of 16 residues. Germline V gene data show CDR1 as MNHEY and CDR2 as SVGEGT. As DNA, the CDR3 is TGTGCCACCACTTGGGCAAAAGACCCTGGGGCCAACGCCCTGACTTTC. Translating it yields CATTWAKDPGANALTF.